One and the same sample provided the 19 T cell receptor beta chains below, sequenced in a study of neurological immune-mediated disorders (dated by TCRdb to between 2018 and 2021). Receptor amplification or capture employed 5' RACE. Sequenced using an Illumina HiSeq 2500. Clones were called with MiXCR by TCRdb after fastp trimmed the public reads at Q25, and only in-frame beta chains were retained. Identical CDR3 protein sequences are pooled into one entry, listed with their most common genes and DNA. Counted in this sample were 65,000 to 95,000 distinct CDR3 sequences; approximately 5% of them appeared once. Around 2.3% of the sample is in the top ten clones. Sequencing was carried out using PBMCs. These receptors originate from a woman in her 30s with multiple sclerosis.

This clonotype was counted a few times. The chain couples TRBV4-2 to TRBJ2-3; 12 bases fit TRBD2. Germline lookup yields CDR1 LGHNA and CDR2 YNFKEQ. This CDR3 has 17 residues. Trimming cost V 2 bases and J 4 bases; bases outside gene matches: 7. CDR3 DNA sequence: TGTGCCAGCAGCCAAACTCTAGCGGGGGGGCTCGCAGATACGCAGTATTTT. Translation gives CASSQTLAGGLADTQYF.

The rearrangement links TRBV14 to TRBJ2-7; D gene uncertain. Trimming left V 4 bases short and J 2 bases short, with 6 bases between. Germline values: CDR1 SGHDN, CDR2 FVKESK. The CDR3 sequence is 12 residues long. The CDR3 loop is CASSPSPYEQYF. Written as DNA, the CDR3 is TGTGCCAGCAGCCCCAGCCCCTACGAGCAGTACTTC.

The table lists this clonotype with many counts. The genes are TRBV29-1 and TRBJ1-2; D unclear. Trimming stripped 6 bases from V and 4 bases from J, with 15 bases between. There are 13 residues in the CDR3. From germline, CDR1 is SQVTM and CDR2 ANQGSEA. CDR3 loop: CSVRNPWGYGYTF. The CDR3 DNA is TGCAGCGTCCGAAATCCTTGGGGCTATGGCTACACCTTC. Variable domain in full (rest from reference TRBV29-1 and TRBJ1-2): SAVISQKPSRDICQRGTSLTIQCQVDSQVTMMFWYRQQPGQSLTLIATANQGSEATYESGFVIDKFPISRPNLTFSTLTVSNMSPEDSSIYLCSVRNPWGYGYTFGSGTRLTVV.

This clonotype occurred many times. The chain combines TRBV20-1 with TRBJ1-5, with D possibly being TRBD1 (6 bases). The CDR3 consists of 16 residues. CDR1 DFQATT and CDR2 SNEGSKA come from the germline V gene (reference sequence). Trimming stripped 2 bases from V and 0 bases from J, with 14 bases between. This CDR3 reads CSARMGAGDSNQPQHF. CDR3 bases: TGCAGTGCTAGAATGGGAGCAGGGGATAGCAATCAGCCCCAGCATTTT.

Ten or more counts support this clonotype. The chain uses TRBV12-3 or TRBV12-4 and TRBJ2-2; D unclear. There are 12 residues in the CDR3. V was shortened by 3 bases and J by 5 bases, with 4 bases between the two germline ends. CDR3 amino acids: CASSFRTGELFF. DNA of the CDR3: TGTGCCAGCAGTTTTCGTACCGGGGAGCTGTTTTTT.

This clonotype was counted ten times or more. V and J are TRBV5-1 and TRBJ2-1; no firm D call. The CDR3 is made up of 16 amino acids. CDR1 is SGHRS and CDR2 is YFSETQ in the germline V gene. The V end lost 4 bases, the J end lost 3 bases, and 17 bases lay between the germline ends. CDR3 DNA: TGCGCCAGCAGCCTCTCAGGCGACTCGAGCTACAATGAGCAGTTCTTC. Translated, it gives CASSLSGDSSYNEQFF.

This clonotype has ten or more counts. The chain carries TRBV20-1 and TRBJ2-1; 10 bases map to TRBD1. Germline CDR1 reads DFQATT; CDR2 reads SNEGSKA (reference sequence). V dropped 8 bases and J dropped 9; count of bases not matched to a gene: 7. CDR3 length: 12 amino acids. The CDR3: CSLPDRGPEQFF. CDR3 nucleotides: TGCAGTTTACCCGACAGGGGGCCTGAGCAGTTCTTC.

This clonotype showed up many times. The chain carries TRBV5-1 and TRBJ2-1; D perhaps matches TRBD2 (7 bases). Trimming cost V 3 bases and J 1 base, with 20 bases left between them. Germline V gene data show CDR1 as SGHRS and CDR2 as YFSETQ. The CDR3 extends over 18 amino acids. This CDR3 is CASSSQGGRGWSYNEQFF. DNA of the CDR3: TGCGCCAGCAGCTCCCAAGGGGGGCGGGGGTGGTCCTACAATGAGCAGTTCTTC.

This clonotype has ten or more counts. Here the CDR3 DNA reads TGTGCCAGCAGCGCTGGGGGACAGGGGTATGGCTACACCTTC. Amino acid sequence: CASSAGGQGYGYTF. The chain employs TRBV5-5 and TRBJ1-2; the match to TRBD1 covers 10 bases. J was trimmed by 5 bases and V by 4 bases; bases with no gene match: 5. CDR1 is SGHKS and CDR2 is YYEKEE in the germline V gene (reference sequence). The CDR3 consists of 14 residues.

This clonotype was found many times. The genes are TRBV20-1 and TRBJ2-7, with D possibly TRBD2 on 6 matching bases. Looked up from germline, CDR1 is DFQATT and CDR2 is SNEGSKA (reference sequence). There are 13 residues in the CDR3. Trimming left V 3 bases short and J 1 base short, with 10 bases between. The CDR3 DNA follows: TGCAGTGCTAGCGGGAGTGGTTCCTACGAGCAGTACTTC. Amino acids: CSASGSGSYEQYF.

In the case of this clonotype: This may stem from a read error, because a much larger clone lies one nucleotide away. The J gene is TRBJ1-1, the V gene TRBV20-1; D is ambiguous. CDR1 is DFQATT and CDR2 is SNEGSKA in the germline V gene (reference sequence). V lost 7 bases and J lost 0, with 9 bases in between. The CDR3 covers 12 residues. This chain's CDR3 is CSDPSLNTEAFF. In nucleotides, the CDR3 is TGCAGTGATCCAAGCTTGAACACTGAAGCTTTCTTT.

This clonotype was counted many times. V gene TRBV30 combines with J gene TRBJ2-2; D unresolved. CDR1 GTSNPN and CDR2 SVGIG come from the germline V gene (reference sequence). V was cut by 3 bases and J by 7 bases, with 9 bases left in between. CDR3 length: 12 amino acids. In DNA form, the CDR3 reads TGTGCCTGGAGCGAACTTATCGGGGAGCTGTTTTTT. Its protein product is CAWSELIGELFF.

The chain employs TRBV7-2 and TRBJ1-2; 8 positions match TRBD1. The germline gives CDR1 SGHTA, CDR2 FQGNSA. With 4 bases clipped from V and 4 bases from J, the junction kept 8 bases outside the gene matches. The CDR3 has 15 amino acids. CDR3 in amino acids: CASSSRTGTGYGYTF. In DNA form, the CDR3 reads TGTGCCAGCAGCTCGCGGACAGGGACGGGCTATGGCTACACCTTC. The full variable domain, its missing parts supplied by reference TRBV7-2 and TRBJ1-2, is GAGVSQSPSNKVTEKGKDVELRCDPISGHTALYWYRQSLGQGLEFLIYFQGNSAPDKSGLPSDRFSAERTGGSVSTLTIQRTQQEDSAVYLCASSSRTGTGYGYTFGSGTRLTVV.

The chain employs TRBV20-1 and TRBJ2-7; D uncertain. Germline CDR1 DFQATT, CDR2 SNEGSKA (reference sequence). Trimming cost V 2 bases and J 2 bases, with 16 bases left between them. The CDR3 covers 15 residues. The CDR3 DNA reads TGCAGTGCTAGACGTAGGCTGGGTCCAACCTACGAGCAGTACTTC. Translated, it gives CSARRRLGPTYEQYF.

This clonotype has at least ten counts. The CDR3 is CASRSTDSYEQYF. CDR3 coding DNA: TGTGCCAGCAGGTCGACCGACTCCTACGAGCAGTACTTC. The gene calls are TRBV12-3 or TRBV12-4 and TRBJ2-7; D not resolved. V was clipped by 6 bases and J by 0 bases, with 9 bases between them. This CDR3 is built from 13 residues.

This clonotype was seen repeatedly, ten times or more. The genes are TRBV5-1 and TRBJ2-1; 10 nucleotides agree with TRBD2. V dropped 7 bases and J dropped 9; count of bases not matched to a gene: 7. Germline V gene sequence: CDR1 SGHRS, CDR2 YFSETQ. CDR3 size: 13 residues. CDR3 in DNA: TGCGCCAGCGAGCGGGGGGGCCGGGGTGAGCAGTTCTTC. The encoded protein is CASERGGRGEQFF.

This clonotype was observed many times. The CDR3 DNA reads as TGTGCCAGCACTTTTAGAAGGGGGTCAGGAGAGACCCAGTACTTC. The encoded protein is CASTFRRGSGETQYF. The chain couples TRBV12-3 or TRBV12-4 to TRBJ2-5, with D perhaps matching TRBD1 (6 bases). The CDR3 is 15 residues long. V was clipped by 7 bases and J by 4 bases, with 19 bases between them.

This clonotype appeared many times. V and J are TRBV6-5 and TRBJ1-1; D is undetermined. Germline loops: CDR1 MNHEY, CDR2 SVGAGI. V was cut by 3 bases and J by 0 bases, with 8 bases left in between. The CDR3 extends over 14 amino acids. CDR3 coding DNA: TGTGCCAGCAGTTATTTGTCCCTGAACACTGAAGCTTTCTTT. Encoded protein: CASSYLSLNTEAFF.

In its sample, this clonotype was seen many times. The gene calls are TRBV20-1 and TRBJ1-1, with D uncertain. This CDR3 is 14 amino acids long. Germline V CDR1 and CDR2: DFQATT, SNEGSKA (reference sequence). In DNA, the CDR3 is TGCAGCCCTAAGGCGCGGGCGGAAGTCACTGAAGCTTTCTTT. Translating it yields CSPKARAEVTEAFF.